This T cell receptor (beta chain) appears in the sequencing data of a study of lymphopenia after photon versus proton radiotherapy. The CDR3 runs 16 residues. Trimming removed 3 bases from V and 5 bases from J; junction bases left unmatched: 10. Looked up from germline, CDR1 is SEHNR and CDR2 is FQNEAQ (reference sequence). Sequenced by immunoSEQ multiplex PCR; TCRdb stores in-frame clones only, minus some. There are fewer than 20,000 clones in the sample; 80% to 95% occur only once, and 1.5% to 2% lies in the top ten. The J gene is TRBJ1-2, the V gene TRBV7-9; 9 bases are a match to TRBD1. This clonotype originated in a woman between 40 and 55 years old with cholangiocarcinoma. The sample was peripheral blood, taken from a patient treated with photon-based radiotherapy. For the CDR3, the DNA is TGTGCCAGCAGCTTGGTAACCGGGACAGGGAAGTATGGCTACACCTTC. Amino acids: CASSLVTGTGKYGYTF.